Listed below are T cell receptor beta chains from one sample, sequenced in a study of technical replicates of blood from a handful of donors. The table came from immunoSEQ multiplex PCR; TCRdb's copy has only in-frame clones and leaves some out. The repertoire includes tens of thousands of clones, 90% to 97% of them detected once, and 0.3% to 0.4% sits in the top ten. The specimen was T cells isolated from PBMCs. These receptors were taken from a human donor in good health. Both conserved end residues are part of each CDR3. The order of the fields is J gene, D gene, clone size, V gene, CDR3 protein, CDR3 DNA. D genes are given only for firm matches. Only part of the rows carry a size: once, few, many, or a class if the clone is expanded.

j_call: TRBJ1-1; d_call: -; clone_size: once; v_call: TRBV19; cdr3_aa: CASSIGGSEAFF; cdr3_nt: TGTGCCAGTAGTATAGGCGGCTCTGAAGCTTTCTTT
j_call: TRBJ1-2; d_call: TRBD1; clone_size: -; v_call: TRBV11-2; cdr3_aa: CASSFGTGSYGYTF; cdr3_nt: TGTGCCAGCAGCTTCGGGACAGGGTCCTATGGCTACACCTTC
j_call: TRBJ2-5; d_call: TRBD1; clone_size: -; v_call: TRBV9; cdr3_aa: CASSVMGQGDQETQYF; cdr3_nt: TGTGCCAGCAGCGTAATGGGACAGGGGGACCAAGAGACCCAGTACTTC
j_call: TRBJ1-2; d_call: TRBD1; clone_size: once; v_call: TRBV19; cdr3_aa: CASSAGTGGVGYGYTF; cdr3_nt: TGTGCCAGTAGTGCCGGGACAGGGGGCGTCGGGTATGGCTACACCTTC
j_call: TRBJ1-5; d_call: -; clone_size: -; v_call: TRBV27; cdr3_aa: CASSYSSNQPQHF; cdr3_nt: TGTGCCAGCAGTTATAGTAGCAATCAGCCCCAGCATTTT
j_call: TRBJ2-7; d_call: -; clone_size: -; v_call: TRBV5-1; cdr3_aa: CASSFLGDSTSEQYF; cdr3_nt: TGCGCCAGCAGCTTTCTAGGGGATTCGACCTCCGAGCAGTACTTC
j_call: TRBJ1-4; d_call: -; clone_size: -; v_call: TRBV27; cdr3_aa: CASSLLATEKLFF; cdr3_nt: TGTGCCAGCAGTTTATTAGCCACTGAAAAACTGTTTTTT
j_call: TRBJ2-1; d_call: TRBD2; clone_size: -; v_call: TRBV28; cdr3_aa: CASSFLAGVRYNEQFF; cdr3_nt: TGTGCCAGCAGTTTTCTCGCGGGAGTTAGGTACAATGAGCAGTTCTTC
j_call: TRBJ2-2; d_call: TRBD1; clone_size: -; v_call: TRBV7-3; cdr3_aa: CASSIPRDRANTGELFF; cdr3_nt: TGTGCCAGCAGCATCCCCCGGGACAGAGCCAACACCGGGGAGCTGTTTTTT
j_call: TRBJ2-7; d_call: -; clone_size: -; v_call: TRBV27; cdr3_aa: CASSFSPNYEQYF; cdr3_nt: TGTGCCAGCAGTTTTAGCCCAAACTACGAGCAGTACTTC
j_call: TRBJ2-1; d_call: TRBD2; clone_size: -; v_call: TRBV10-3; cdr3_aa: CAISTLAELYNEQFF; cdr3_nt: TGTGCCATCAGCACACTAGCGGAACTTTACAATGAGCAGTTCTTC
j_call: TRBJ2-7; d_call: -; clone_size: -; v_call: TRBV5-6; cdr3_aa: CASSWGGSGASYEQYF; cdr3_nt: TGTGCCAGCAGCTGGGGGGGCAGCGGAGCCTCCTACGAGCAGTACTTC
j_call: TRBJ2-7; d_call: -; clone_size: -; v_call: TRBV14; cdr3_aa: CASSFNGREQYF; cdr3_nt: TGTGCCAGCAGCTTTAATGGCCGCGAGCAGTACTTC
j_call: TRBJ2-7; d_call: TRBD1; clone_size: -; v_call: TRBV2; cdr3_aa: CASSAGQGEQYF; cdr3_nt: TGTGCCAGCAGTGCGGGACAGGGGGAGCAGTACTTC
j_call: TRBJ2-7; d_call: -; clone_size: -; v_call: TRBV10-3; cdr3_aa: CAISSSPGSGYEQYF; cdr3_nt: TGTGCCATCAGTTCCTCGCCGGGTTCCGGCTACGAGCAGTACTTC
j_call: TRBJ2-1; d_call: TRBD2; clone_size: -; v_call: TRBV19; cdr3_aa: CASSIGLAGVNEQFF; cdr3_nt: TGTGCCAGTAGTATTGGACTAGCGGGAGTCAATGAGCAGTTCTTC
j_call: TRBJ2-3; d_call: -; clone_size: -; v_call: TRBV11-1; cdr3_aa: CASSLSSVSTDTQYF; cdr3_nt: TGTGCCAGCAGCCTAAGTAGCGTTAGCACAGATACGCAGTATTTT
j_call: TRBJ2-5; d_call: -; clone_size: -; v_call: TRBV7-9; cdr3_aa: CASSWGQMETQYF; cdr3_nt: TGTGCCAGCAGTTGGGGACAAATGGAGACCCAGTACTTC
j_call: TRBJ2-2; d_call: -; clone_size: -; v_call: TRBV6-5; cdr3_aa: CASSYISGTGELFF; cdr3_nt: TGTGCCAGCAGTTACATATCGGGTACCGGGGAGCTGTTTTTT
j_call: TRBJ2-3; d_call: -; clone_size: -; v_call: TRBV11-3; cdr3_aa: CASSSYREPADTQYF; cdr3_nt: TGTGCCAGCAGCTCTTACAGGGAACCAGCCGATACGCAGTATTTT
j_call: TRBJ1-1; d_call: -; clone_size: -; v_call: TRBV4-3; cdr3_aa: CASSQDGIRGNTEAFF; cdr3_nt: TGCGCCAGCAGCCAAGATGGGATCCGGGGGAACACTGAAGCTTTCTTT
j_call: TRBJ2-1; d_call: -; clone_size: -; v_call: TRBV5-1; cdr3_aa: CASIPVGANEQFF; cdr3_nt: TGCGCCAGCATTCCGGTGGGAGCCAATGAGCAGTTCTTC
j_call: TRBJ1-5; d_call: TRBD1; clone_size: -; v_call: TRBV6-5; cdr3_aa: CASRETGGDQPQHF; cdr3_nt: TGTGCCAGCAGGGAGACAGGGGGCGATCAGCCCCAGCATTTT
j_call: TRBJ1-1; d_call: -; clone_size: few; v_call: TRBV29-1; cdr3_aa: CSVEQVNTEAFF; cdr3_nt: TGCAGCGTTGAACAGGTAAACACTGAAGCTTTCTTT
j_call: TRBJ2-7; d_call: -; clone_size: -; v_call: TRBV30; cdr3_aa: CAWSAGFSYEQYF; cdr3_nt: TGTGCCTGGAGCGCGGGGTTCTCCTACGAGCAGTACTTC
j_call: TRBJ2-5; d_call: TRBD2; clone_size: -; v_call: TRBV14; cdr3_aa: CASSQDGGSGETQYF; cdr3_nt: TGTGCCAGCAGCCAAGATGGCGGGAGTGGTGAGACCCAGTACTTC
j_call: TRBJ1-2; d_call: TRBD1; clone_size: -; v_call: TRBV9; cdr3_aa: CASSVGGTAHYGYTF; cdr3_nt: TGTGCCAGCAGCGTAGGGGGGACAGCACACTATGGCTACACCTTC
j_call: TRBJ2-5; d_call: -; clone_size: -; v_call: TRBV7-9; cdr3_aa: CASSLNRIAKETQYF; cdr3_nt: TGTGCCAGCAGCTTAAATCGGATAGCGAAGGAGACCCAGTACTTC
j_call: TRBJ2-7; d_call: TRBD1; clone_size: -; v_call: TRBV6-5; cdr3_aa: CASSYSRTGVSEQYF; cdr3_nt: TGTGCCAGCAGTTACTCGAGGACAGGGGTTTCCGAGCAGTACTTC
j_call: TRBJ2-7; d_call: -; clone_size: -; v_call: TRBV4-1; cdr3_aa: CASSPKVTPGTATYEQYF; cdr3_nt: TGCGCCAGCAGCCCGAAAGTAACTCCGGGAACCGCTACCTACGAGCAGTACTTC
j_call: TRBJ1-2; d_call: -; clone_size: -; v_call: TRBV13; cdr3_aa: CASSSMTSAGNPQFYGYTF; cdr3_nt: TGTGCCAGCAGTAGCATGACGAGCGCAGGGAACCCCCAGTTCTATGGCTACACCTTC
j_call: TRBJ1-5; d_call: -; clone_size: -; v_call: TRBV6-6; cdr3_aa: CASSPALDYSNQPQHF; cdr3_nt: TGTGCCAGCAGTCCGGCACTGGACTATAGCAATCAGCCCCAGCATTTT
j_call: TRBJ1-1; d_call: -; clone_size: few; v_call: TRBV7-6; cdr3_aa: CASLPYAFF; cdr3_nt: TGTGCCAGCCTACCATACGCTTTCTTT
j_call: TRBJ1-2; d_call: -; clone_size: -; v_call: TRBV9; cdr3_aa: CASSSQSGLNYGYTF; cdr3_nt: TGTGCCAGCAGCTCACAGTCAGGCTTAAACTATGGCTACACCTTC
j_call: TRBJ1-1; d_call: -; clone_size: -; v_call: TRBV4-1; cdr3_aa: CASSQTPGRGGSTEAFF; cdr3_nt: TGCGCCAGCAGCCAAACCCCGGGGAGGGGCGGGAGCACTGAAGCTTTCTTT
j_call: TRBJ2-1; d_call: -; clone_size: -; v_call: TRBV5-1; cdr3_aa: CASSPVGGDYNEQFF; cdr3_nt: TGCGCCAGCAGCCCGGTGGGGGGAGATTACAATGAGCAGTTCTTC
j_call: TRBJ1-1; d_call: -; clone_size: -; v_call: TRBV11-3; cdr3_aa: CASSLVVMDGGTEAFF; cdr3_nt: TGTGCCAGCAGCTTAGTTGTAATGGACGGGGGCACTGAAGCTTTCTTT
j_call: TRBJ2-2; d_call: -; clone_size: few; v_call: TRBV6-4; cdr3_aa: CASSPTATGELFF; cdr3_nt: TGTGCCAGCAGTCCGACTGCCACCGGGGAGCTGTTTTTT
j_call: TRBJ2-7; d_call: TRBD1; clone_size: once; v_call: TRBV7-6; cdr3_aa: CASSSGQYSYEQYF; cdr3_nt: TGTGCCAGCAGCTCGGGACAGTACTCCTACGAGCAGTACTTC
j_call: TRBJ2-3; d_call: -; clone_size: -; v_call: TRBV5-6; cdr3_aa: CASSYFSQGTLDTQYF; cdr3_nt: TGTGCCAGCAGCTACTTTAGCCAGGGTACCCTCGATACGCAGTATTTT
j_call: TRBJ2-7; d_call: -; clone_size: -; v_call: TRBV13; cdr3_aa: CASSLGGGGRHEQYF; cdr3_nt: TGTGCCAGCAGCTTAGGTGGGGGAGGCAGGCACGAGCAGTACTTC
j_call: TRBJ1-1; d_call: TRBD1; clone_size: once; v_call: TRBV7-2; cdr3_aa: CASSLNRGGSEAFF; cdr3_nt: TGTGCCAGCAGCTTGAACAGGGGCGGGTCTGAAGCTTTCTTT
j_call: TRBJ2-2; d_call: TRBD1; clone_size: -; v_call: TRBV5-1; cdr3_aa: CASSLGGAYTGELFF; cdr3_nt: TGCGCCAGCAGCTTAGGGGGCGCATACACCGGGGAGCTGTTTTTT
j_call: TRBJ1-5; d_call: TRBD1; clone_size: -; v_call: TRBV19; cdr3_aa: CASSLGTGIRQPQHF; cdr3_nt: TGTGCCAGTAGTCTAGGGACAGGGATTAGGCAGCCCCAGCATTTT
j_call: TRBJ2-5; d_call: -; clone_size: -; v_call: TRBV6-5; cdr3_aa: CASSRLEMETQYF; cdr3_nt: TGTGCCAGCAGTCGACTAGAGATGGAGACCCAGTACTTC